This T cell receptor (beta chain) was profiled in a study of OX40 agonist ivuxolimab in advanced cancers. At the level of the study: Those enrolled were approximately 87% male, with a mean age of about 66 years and ages from roughly 20 to 90.

Germline V gene lookup returns CDR1 MGHDK and CDR2 SYGVNS. V lost 1 base and J 5 bases, leaving 11 bases between the germline ends. The CDR3 loop spans 14 amino acids. Sequenced by immunoSEQ multiplex PCR; TCRdb stores in-frame clones only, minus some. Of around 77,000 clones in the sample, roughly 90% were seen once. This specimen was CD4+ or CD8+ T cells sorted from blood, taken in a trial of the OX40 agonist ivuxolimab. The V and J genes are TRBV25-1 and TRBJ1-2; D is undetermined. This sequence was found in an adult with an advanced solid tumor such as melanoma, head and neck, liver or kidney cancer. CDR3 in amino acids: CASSELVTAYGYTF. CDR3 nucleotides: TGTGCCAGCAGTGAATTGGTCACGGCGTATGGCTACACCTTC.